The 20 T cell receptor beta chains presented below share a single source sample, sequenced in a study of beta chain features in type 1 diabetes. Of the isolated RNA, all was reverse transcribed, and so the sequenced material was expressed TCRB transcripts. Here immunoSEQ multiplex PCR was the method, and the copy in TCRdb shows in-frame clones only, minus some. The data hold about 240,000 clones, with over 11% observed a single time. These TCRs' antigens remain unknown. General study points: The study found moderately but significantly shorter TCRB CDR3s in all four CD4+ subsets of Type 1 diabetes patients.

The sample consisted of naive CD4+ T cells from blood. These receptors came from a man aged 25-45 years with type 1 diabetes.

The chain recombines TRBV29-1 with TRBJ2-3, with 10 bases lining up with TRBD2. Germline CDR1 and CDR2: SQVTM and ANQGSEA. V was pared by 7 bases and J by 6 bases, with 4 bases of the junction left unmatched. The length of the CDR3 is 12 residues. The DNA for the CDR3 is TGCAGCGGAAGCGGGGGGGGCGATACGCAGTATTTT. Residues: CSGSGGGDTQYF.

This clone was found a few times. V gene TRBV9 combines with J gene TRBJ2-3, with 8 bases fitting TRBD1. The CDR3 runs 16 residues. Germline V CDR1 and CDR2: SGDLS, YYNGEE. V lost 0 bases to trimming and J lost 3 bases; unmatched junction nucleotides: 6. DNA of the CDR3: TGTGCCAGCAGCGTAGTAGGGGGGACAGGTACAGATACGCAGTATTTT. This translates into CASSVVGGTGTDTQYF.

This clone was counted only a few times. In nucleotides, the CDR3 is TGCGCCAGCAGCTGGGGGGGAGACACTGAAGCTTTCTTT. As protein: CASSWGGDTEAFF. The rearrangement links TRBV5-1 to TRBJ1-1; perhaps TRBD1 as D (5 bases). V shed 3 bases and J shed 3 bases, with 9 bases lying between them. Germline assignment: CDR1 SGHRS and CDR2 YFSETQ. CDR3 length: 13 amino acids.

The rearrangement links TRBV27 to TRBJ2-7; 11 nucleotides align to TRBD1. Germline assignment: CDR1 MNHEY and CDR2 SMNVEV (reference sequence). This CDR3 is built from 16 residues. V lost 3 bases to trimming and J lost 3 bases; unmatched junction nucleotides: 7. The DNA for the CDR3 is TGTGCCAGCAGTTTCCAAGGACAGGGGGCTGTCTACGAGCAGTACTTC. Amino acid sequence: CASSFQGQGAVYEQYF.

This clone was counted a few times. The J gene is TRBJ1-5, the V gene TRBV14; D may be TRBD1 (6 bases). CDR3 length: 14 residues. The V gene lost 3 bases and the J gene lost 11 bases, with 17 bases spanning the gap. Germline V lookup: CDR1 SGHDN, CDR2 FVKESK. The CDR3 DNA sequence: TGTGCCAGCAGCCAGGTACAGGGCGGGAGGGCCCAGCATTTT. Amino acids: CASSQVQGGRAQHF.

The table lists this clone with a few counts. The chain is built from TRBV2 and TRBJ2-2, with D hard to call. Germline CDR1 and CDR2: SNHLY and FYNNEI. With 8 bases removed from V and 6 bases from J, the gap between germline ends came to 7 bases. CDR3 length equals 11 residues. CDR3: CASGQSGELFF. The CDR3 nucleotides are TGTGCCAGCGGCCAGTCCGGGGAGCTGTTTTTT.

This chain joins TRBV9 and TRBJ1-1, with a weak D call TRBD1 (5 bases). Germline CDR1 SGDLS, CDR2 YYNGEE. There are 14 residues in the CDR3. The V end was cut by 1 base, the J end by 3 bases, with 10 bases between. CDR3 DNA: TGTGCCAGCAGCGTACGGGGAGGGGACACTGAAGCTTTCTTT. It specifies CASSVRGGDTEAFF.

This chain connects TRBV5-1 to TRBJ1-4; 7 bases map to TRBD1. CDR3 length: 14 residues. With 0 bases clipped from V and 7 bases from J, the junction kept 3 bases outside the gene matches. Germline V lookup: CDR1 SGHRS, CDR2 YFSETQ. The CDR3, as DNA: TGCGCCAGCAGCTTGGGGACAGGAGGTGAAAAACTGTTTTTT. Translated, it gives CASSLGTGGEKLFF.

This clone occurred a few times. The V gene is TRBV19, the J gene TRBJ2-1; 7 positions agree with TRBD2. The CDR3 covers 14 residues. The V segment lost 3 bases and the J segment 8 bases; nucleotides outside the gene matches: 7. Looked up from germline, CDR1 is LNHDA and CDR2 is SQIVND (reference sequence). The CDR3 loop is CASSIGRGSDEQFF. CDR3 DNA: TGTGCCAGTAGTATTGGTCGCGGGAGCGATGAGCAGTTCTTC.

The genes are TRBV20-1 and TRBJ2-1; the D is unclear. CDR1 and CDR2 (germline): DFQATT, SNEGSKA (reference sequence). There are 9 residues in the CDR3. Trimming removed 7 bases at V and 5 bases at J, with 3 bases between. CDR3 residues: CSGDNEQFF. The CDR3 DNA sequence: TGCAGTGGAGACAATGAGCAGTTCTTC.

The gene calls are TRBV7-6 and TRBJ2-5, with a weak D call TRBD2 (6 bases). This CDR3 spans 16 amino acids. V lost 1 base to trimming and J lost 5 bases, with 17 bases between them. Germline CDR1 is SGHVS and CDR2 is FNYEAQ. This CDR3 is CASSLGGGIEWETQYF. The CDR3 coding sequence is TGTGCCAGCAGCTTAGGTGGCGGGATCGAATGGGAGACCCAGTACTTC.

This clone has just a few counts. V usage is TRBV11-3 and J usage is TRBJ2-2; TRBD1 might be the D (6 bases). V was shortened by 4 bases and J by 3 bases, with 9 bases between the two germline ends. The germline gives CDR1 SGHNT, CDR2 YENEEA. This CDR3 has 14 residues. DNA for the CDR3: TGTGCCAGCAGCTGGTCAGGGGACACCGGGGAGCTGTTTTTT. It yields the protein CASSWSGDTGELFF.

This clone has a handful of counts. The rearrangement uses TRBV19 and TRBJ2-2; the match to TRBD1 covers 7 bases. This CDR3 contains 14 residues. Germline loops: CDR1 LNHDA, CDR2 SQIVND (reference sequence). Unmatched junction bases numbered 7, after V lost 5 bases and J lost 7 bases. CDR3 bases: TGTGCCAGTAGTGCCCGACAGGGATTCGGGGAGCTGTTTTTT. Its protein product is CASSARQGFGELFF.

This chain uses TRBV11-2 with TRBJ2-3; maybe TRBD1 (5 bases). This CDR3 has 16 amino acids. The V end was cut by 3 bases, the J end by 0 bases, with 13 bases between. The germline CDR1 and CDR2 sequences are SGHAT and FQNNGV. This CDR3 is CASSFGARSSTDTQYF. The CDR3 region has the DNA TGTGCCAGCAGCTTTGGGGCGCGGTCGAGCACAGATACGCAGTATTTT. Variable domain in full (rest from reference TRBV11-2 and TRBJ2-3): EAGVAQSPRYKIIEKRQSVAFWCNPISGHATLYWYQQILGQGPKLLIQFQNNGVVDDSQLPKDRFSAERLKGVDSTLKIQPAKLEDSAVYLCASSFGARSSTDTQYFGPGTRLTVL.

The chain combines TRBV7-9 with TRBJ1-1; D is uncertain. Germline V lookup: CDR1 SEHNR, CDR2 FQNEAQ (reference sequence). The CDR3 spans 16 residues. V lost 2 bases, J lost 0 bases, and 13 bases lay in between. DNA of the CDR3: TGTGCCAGCAGCTTACTGGGTGGCGGGTTGAACACTGAAGCTTTCTTT. Protein sequence: CASSLLGGGLNTEAFF. Complete variable domain (other parts from reference TRBV7-9 and TRBJ1-1): DTGVSQNPRHKITKRGQNVTFRCDPISEHNRLYWYRQTLGQGPEFLTYFQNEAQLEKSRLLSDRFSAERPKGSFSTLEIQRTEQGDSAMYLCASSLLGGGLNTEAFFGQGTRLTVV.

This clone has only a few counts. This chain connects TRBV10-3 to TRBJ2-7; D possibly corresponds to TRBD2 (6 bases). The CDR3 is 15 amino acids. Per germline, CDR1 ENHRY and CDR2 SYGVKD. V was pared by 3 bases and J by 3 bases, with 15 bases between. The CDR3 DNA sequence: TGTGCCATCAGTGATGAGGTAGCGGTACTCTACGAGCAGTACTTC. Translated, it gives CAISDEVAVLYEQYF.

This clone has just a few counts. The chain carries TRBV30 and TRBJ1-5; D possibly corresponds to TRBD1 (5 bases). Germline V gene sequence: CDR1 GTSNPN, CDR2 SVGIG (reference sequence). Trimming cost V 6 bases and J 7 bases, with 16 bases left between them. This CDR3 has 13 residues. The CDR3 is CACGGEGRQPQHF. CDR3 in DNA: TGTGCCTGCGGGGGGGAGGGAAGACAGCCCCAGCATTTT.

The sample holds a few counts of this clone. This sequence joins TRBV9 and TRBJ1-4, with 8 bases identical to TRBD1. The germline CDR1 and CDR2 sequences are SGDLS and YYNGEE. V was clipped by 0 bases and J by 8 bases; unmatched bases: 3. CDR3 size: 14 residues. In DNA, the CDR3 is TGTGCCAGCAGCGTAGCCGGGACAGGCGAAAAACTGTTTTTT. Residues: CASSVAGTGEKLFF.

The V gene is TRBV5-4, the J gene TRBJ2-3, with unresolved D. The CDR3 is 13 residues long. CDR1 is SGHNT, CDR2 YYREEE, per germline (reference sequence). The germline V and J ends were trimmed by 1 base and 0 bases, with 3 bases remaining between them. DNA for the CDR3: TGTGCCAGCAGCTTGTATAGCACAGATACGCAGTATTTT. It specifies CASSLYSTDTQYF.

Only a few counts were recorded for this clone. This chain joins TRBV2 and TRBJ2-5; 8 bases map to TRBD1. Trimming cost V 6 bases and J 5 bases; bases outside gene matches: 5. The CDR3 loop spans 13 amino acids. In germline, CDR1 is SNHLY, CDR2 FYNNEI. The DNA for the CDR3 is TGTGCCAGCAGAACGGACAGGGTTGAGACCCAGTACTTC. Its protein product is CASRTDRVETQYF.